Listed below are T cell receptor beta chains from one sample, sequenced in a study of OX40 agonist ivuxolimab in advanced cancers. The protocol was immunoSEQ multiplex PCR, while the TCRdb copy is restricted to in-frame clones and leaves out a portion. The sample carries some 19,000 clones, about 76% recorded once. Sequencing was performed on CD4+ or CD8+ T cells sorted from blood, taken in a trial of the OX40 agonist ivuxolimab. These receptors were taken from an adult with an advanced solid tumor such as melanoma, head and neck, liver or kidney cancer. Both conserved end residues are part of each CDR3. D genes are given only for firm matches. The size of a clone is reported for some rows only, either as once, few or many, or as a class for expanded clones.

TRBD1	NA	TRBV7-9	TRBJ2-5	TGTGCCAGCAGCCCCGGAAGGACAGGTTACCAAGAGACCCAGTACTTC	CASSPGRTGYQETQYF
NA	few	TRBV9	TRBJ2-1	TGTGCCAGCAGCAGCCGGGACGGATCTCACTACAATGAGCAGTTCTTC	CASSSRDGSHYNEQFF
NA	NA	TRBV7-9	TRBJ2-2	TGTGCCAGCAGCTCTAGCCTTGTAACCGGGGAGCTGTTTTTT	CASSSSLVTGELFF
NA	once	TRBV4-1	TRBJ1-2	TGCGCCAGCAGCCAAGGAGGTCAGTCCAACTATGGCTACACCTTC	CASSQGGQSNYGYTF
NA	NA	TRBV19	TRBJ2-5	TGTGCCAGTAGTATAGGGTCAGGGCTACAAGAGACCCAGTACTTC	CASSIGSGLQETQYF
TRBD1	NA	TRBV28	TRBJ1-3	TGTGCCAGCAGTTCCGCGGACAGGATCTTTGTAGGAAACACCATATATTTT	CASSSADRIFVGNTIYF
TRBD2	NA	TRBV2	TRBJ2-3	TGTGCCAGCAGCGGGACTAGCGGGAGTGGAGATACGCAGTATTTT	CASSGTSGSGDTQYF
NA	NA	TRBV30	TRBJ2-1	TGTGCCTGGAGTACGGGGATTCGGAGTGAGCAGTTCTTC	CAWSTGIRSEQFF
TRBD2	NA	TRBV5-1	TRBJ2-1	TGCGCCAGCAGCTTGGGACTAGCGGGAGCCTACAATGAGCAGTTCTTC	CASSLGLAGAYNEQFF
TRBD1	NA	TRBV28	TRBJ1-3	TGTGCCAGCAGCCCAGGGGGCTCTGGAAACACCATATATTTT	CASSPGGSGNTIYF
NA	once	TRBV10-2	TRBJ1-1	TGCGCCAGCAGTGAGGTCACCTATCCCACTGAAGCTTTCTTT	CASSEVTYPTEAFF
NA	NA	TRBV2	TRBJ2-7	TGTGCCAGCAGGGGAGGCACCCCGGAAGGCGAGCAGTACTTC	CASRGGTPEGEQYF
NA	NA	TRBV4-2	TRBJ1-2	TGTGCCAGCAGCCAAGCGGGGGTGAACTATGGCTACACCTTC	CASSQAGVNYGYTF
TRBD1	NA	TRBV7-9	TRBJ2-7	TGTGCCAGCAGCCCTGATTGGGGGACAGACTACGAGCAGTACTTC	CASSPDWGTDYEQYF
TRBD2	NA	TRBV7-2	TRBJ2-1	TGTGCCAGCAGCCCTGGGGTAGCGGGAGGGCCCATTGAGCAGTTCTTC	CASSPGVAGGPIEQFF
TRBD2	NA	TRBV7-2	TRBJ2-3	TGTGCCAGCAGCCCAGACCTAGCGGGGGGGCACACAGATACGCAGTATTTT	CASSPDLAGGHTDTQYF
TRBD1	few	TRBV2	TRBJ1-6	TGTGCCAGCAGTGTACAGGGGGGCTCCTATAATTCACCCCTCCACTTT	CASSVQGGSYNSPLHF
NA	NA	TRBV27	TRBJ2-1	TGTGCCAGCAGTTTCGGCGGTAGCAACCCCTACAATGAGCAGTTCTTC	CASSFGGSNPYNEQFF
NA	NA	TRBV5-4	TRBJ1-1	TGTGCCAGCAGCCAAGGTGGGGGAATGAACACTGAAGCTTTCTTT	CASSQGGGMNTEAFF
NA	medium-sized	TRBV5-4	TRBJ1-6	TGTGCCAGCAGCTTGTACCAGGGAGGGAATTCACCCCTCCACTTT	CASSLYQGGNSPLHF
NA	NA	TRBV20-1	TRBJ2-7	TGCAGTGCTCCGTGGACCTACGAGCAGTACTTC	CSAPWTYEQYF
NA	NA	TRBV6-5	TRBJ1-1	TGTGCCAGCAGTTACTCTACAGGGGAAGCTTTCTTT	CASSYSTGEAFF
NA	NA	TRBV4-3	TRBJ2-7	TGCGCCAGCAGCCAAGAGGGACCCCCCCGCCCATACGAGCAGTACTTC	CASSQEGPPRPYEQYF
NA	NA	TRBV6-5	TRBJ1-1	TGTGCCAGCAGTTTATCAGGTACCTTGAACACTGAAGCTTTCTTT	CASSLSGTLNTEAFF
TRBD1	NA	TRBV30	TRBJ1-5	TGTGCCTGGACCCTCGGGACAGGGTTTCAGCCCCAGCATTTT	CAWTLGTGFQPQHF
NA	NA	TRBV29-1	TRBJ1-3	TGCAGCGTCGAAACCCCGGTTCCGGGACGGCCCGGAAACACCATATATTTT	CSVETPVPGRPGNTIYF
NA	NA	TRBV11-3	TRBJ1-1	TGTGCCAGCAGCTACCGGCCGAACACTGAAGCTTTCTTT	CASSYRPNTEAFF
NA	NA	TRBV9	TRBJ2-2	TGTGCCAGCAGCGTAGCCGGCCCCGGGGAGCTGTTTTTT	CASSVAGPGELFF
NA	NA	TRBV2	TRBJ2-3	TGTGCCAGCAGTAACGGGGGGCCGGGCACAGATACGCAGTATTTT	CASSNGGPGTDTQYF
NA	NA	TRBV27	TRBJ2-3	TGTGCCAGCAGTTGGACTAACACAGATACGCAGTATTTT	CASSWTNTDTQYF
NA	NA	TRBV10-3	TRBJ1-3	TGTGCCGTAGGGGGAACTTCTGGAAACACCATATATTTT	CAVGGTSGNTIYF
TRBD1	NA	TRBV27	TRBJ2-5	TGTGCCAGCAGTCCCACGACAGGGGGGGAGACCCAGTACTTC	CASSPTTGGETQYF
NA	few	TRBV11-1	TRBJ2-1	TGTGCCAGCAGCCTACAGGGAGGGAATGAGCAGTTCTTC	CASSLQGGNEQFF
NA	NA	TRBV27	TRBJ2-3	TGTGCCAGCAGTGGCGGGGCGCAGGATCCGCAGTATTTT	CASSGGAQDPQYF
TRBD2	NA	TRBV7-6	TRBJ2-1	TGTGCCAGCAGCTCCGGGAGGGCCGGTAACAATGAGCAGTTCTTC	CASSSGRAGNNEQFF
TRBD1	few	TRBV7-9	TRBJ2-7	TGTGCCAGCAACGCGGGACAGGCTGGCTACGAGCAGTACTTC	CASNAGQAGYEQYF
TRBD2	NA	TRBV28	TRBJ2-3	TGTGCCAGCAGTTTATTCTGGGTCGGGGGGAAAGATACGCAGTATTTT	CASSLFWVGGKDTQYF
NA	NA	TRBV5-5	TRBJ2-2	TGTGCCAGCAGCTTGGCCCCAGGGGAGGGCACCGGGGAGCTGTTTTTT	CASSLAPGEGTGELFF
NA	NA	TRBV28	TRBJ2-1	TGTGCCAGCAGTACCACTACAGGGAACGAGCAGTTCTTC	CASSTTTGNEQFF
NA	few	TRBV5-3	TRBJ2-7	TGTGCCAGCAGCGGGGACATCTACGAGCAGTACTTC	CASSGDIYEQYF
TRBD1	NA	TRBV19	TRBJ2-7	TGTGCCAGTAGTAAGACAGGGGGCAACGAGCAGTACTTC	CASSKTGGNEQYF
NA	NA	TRBV27	TRBJ2-1	TGTGCCAGCAGTTTACGAGGAGGCCCCTACAATGAGCAGTTCTTC	CASSLRGGPYNEQFF
NA	once	TRBV9	TRBJ2-5	TGTGCCAGCAGCGTGGGATCTGGGGAGACCCAGTACTTC	CASSVGSGETQYF
NA	NA	TRBV4-1	TRBJ2-7	TGCGCCAGCAGCCAACCCCCCCCGTGGGGACCCTCCTACGAGCAGTACTTC	CASSQPPPWGPSYEQYF
NA	NA	TRBV7-5	TRBJ2-5	TGTGCCAGAAGCCTAGGCGGGCCTAGGGAGACCCAGTACTTC	CARSLGGPRETQYF
TRBD1	NA	TRBV6-4	TRBJ2-1	TGTGCCAGCAGTGACTCGGCCGGGACAGGGGGCAATGAGCAGTTCTTC	CASSDSAGTGGNEQFF
NA	NA	TRBV5-7	TRBJ1-1	TGTGCCAGCAGCTTCGGGGGGGGACGGATGAACACTGAAGCTTTCTTT	CASSFGGGRMNTEAFF
TRBD1	NA	TRBV28	TRBJ2-7	TGTGCCAGCAGTTATCCGACAGGGGGCAACTACGAGCAGTACTTC	CASSYPTGGNYEQYF
NA	NA	TRBV6-5	TRBJ2-2	TGTGCCAGCAGCGAAGGCGGGGAGCTGTTTTTT	CASSEGGELFF
NA	NA	TRBV6-5	TRBJ2-1	TGTGCCAGCAGTATAACGGGGGACAATGAGCAGTTCTTC	CASSITGDNEQFF
TRBD1	NA	TRBV30	TRBJ1-6	TGTGCCTGGGACAGGGGGGCTTGGTCACCCCTCCACTTT	CAWDRGAWSPLHF
NA	NA	TRBV5-1	TRBJ2-2	TGCGCCAGCAGCTTTGGCGGGTACGCCGGCGAGCTGTTTTTT	CASSFGGYAGELFF
NA	NA	TRBV19	TRBJ1-3	TGTGCCAGTAGCATCCCACAGCTCTCTGGAAACACCATATATTTT	CASSIPQLSGNTIYF
NA	NA	TRBV9	TRBJ1-2	TGTGCCAGCAGCGTAGGCGGGGGCACCTATGGCTACACCTTC	CASSVGGGTYGYTF
TRBD1	NA	TRBV4-3	TRBJ2-1	TGCGCCAGCAGCCAGCCGGGACAGGGGGTAGGAGAGCAGTTCTTC	CASSQPGQGVGEQFF
TRBD2	NA	TRBV27	TRBJ2-7	TGTGCCAGCAGCACTTTAGCGGGGTCGTCCTACGAGCAGTACTTC	CASSTLAGSSYEQYF
TRBD1	NA	TRBV5-1	TRBJ2-7	TGCGCCAGCAGCTGGGACAGGATCTCTGGGGAGCAGTACTTC	CASSWDRISGEQYF
TRBD1	few	TRBV18	TRBJ1-5	TGTGCCAGCTCAGGGGACAGGGGCAATCAGCCCCAGCATTTT	CASSGDRGNQPQHF
TRBD1	NA	TRBV9	TRBJ2-1	TGTGCCAGCAGCGAAGACAGGGGGGTCGATGAGCAGTTCTTC	CASSEDRGVDEQFF